Each of the 23 T cell receptor beta chains below was sequenced from the same sample in a study of shared clonotypes between healthy human individuals. Naivety among CD8 cells was defined by CD45RO negativity and positive CCR7 selection, thereby excluding terminally differentiated effector memory CD45RA+ cells. Generated by immunoSEQ multiplex PCR, the TCRdb table keeps only in-frame clones and is missing some. The table includes almost 700,000 clones, about 90% detected once. Sample: naive CD8+ T cells sorted from blood. These receptor sequences come from a man aged 25 to 45 in good health.

J is TRBJ2-1 and V is TRBV30, with 11 bases aligning to TRBD1. Germline lookup yields CDR1 GTSNPN and CDR2 SVGIG (reference sequence). V shed 5 bases and J 8 bases; nucleotides not matched to a gene: 11. The CDR3 sequence is 15 residues long. CDR3 protein: CAWSSGTGGYDEQFF. The CDR3 coding sequence is TGTGCCTGGTCTTCCGGGACAGGGGGTTACGATGAGCAGTTCTTC. Drawing the rest from reference TRBV30 and TRBJ2-1, the complete variable domain is SQTIHQWPATLVQPVGSPLSLECTVEGTSNPNLYWYRQAAGRGLQLLFYSVGIGQISSEVPQNLSASRPQDRQFILSSKKLLLSDSGFYLCAWSSGTGGYDEQFFGPGTRLTVL.

V is TRBV7-2 and J is TRBJ2-7; the D gene is possibly TRBD1 (6 bases). The V end lost 5 bases, the J end lost 4 bases, and 18 bases lay between the germline ends. CDR1 and CDR2 from the germline V gene are SGHTA and FQGNSA. The CDR3 is 15 amino acids. The CDR3 loop reads CASSPGARLHYEQYF. The CDR3 nucleotides are TGTGCCAGCAGCCCAGGGGCCAGACTCCATTACGAGCAGTACTTC. The full variable domain, rest sourced from reference TRBV7-2 and TRBJ2-7, is GAGVSQSPSNKVTEKGKDVELRCDPISGHTALYWYRQSLGQGLEFLIYFQGNSAPDKSGLPSDRFSAERTGGSVSTLTIQRTQQEDSAVYLCASSPGARLHYEQYFGPGTRLTVT.

This clone was recorded a few times. This rearrangement joins TRBV5-6 to TRBJ2-3; D is unclear. This CDR3 is 12 amino acids long. V lost 2 bases to trimming and J lost 8 bases, with 9 bases between them. Per germline, CDR1 SGHDT and CDR2 YYEEEE. The CDR3 DNA sequence: TGTGCCAGCAGCTTCTACCTGGGTACGCAGTATTTT. Translation: CASSFYLGTQYF. The entire variable domain, with the rest obtained from reference TRBV5-6 and TRBJ2-3, is as follows: DAGVTQSPTHLIKTRGQQVTLRCSPKSGHDTVSWYQQALGQGPQFIFQYYEEEERQRGNFPDRFSGHQFPNYSSELNVNALLLGDSALYLCASSFYLGTQYFGPGTRLTVL.

V is TRBV5-6 and J is TRBJ1-4; TRBD1 is a possible D gene (5 bases). Germline V gene lookup returns CDR1 SGHDT and CDR2 YYEEEE. V lost 0 bases to trimming and J lost 8 bases, with 14 bases between them. The CDR3 totals 15 residues. The CDR3 protein is CASSLAPGLGEKLFF. CDR3 nucleotides: TGTGCCAGCAGCTTGGCCCCGGGACTCGGGGAAAAACTGTTTTTT.

This clone was counted a single time. The J gene is TRBJ2-1, the V gene TRBV18; unclear D gene. Germline assignment: CDR1 KGHSH and CDR2 LQKENI. The CDR3 sequence is 16 residues long. With 0 bases removed from V and 6 bases from J, the gap between germline ends came to 15 bases. CDR3 nucleotide sequence: TGTGCCAGCTCACCACCGACGCGCGTAAGTGGCAATGAGCAGTTCTTC. Protein: CASSPPTRVSGNEQFF.

The rearrangement uses TRBV6-5 and TRBJ1-1; D unclear. Trimming cost V 0 bases and J 0 bases, with 11 bases left between them. Germline V gene lookup returns CDR1 MNHEY and CDR2 SVGAGI. The CDR3 spans 16 residues. The CDR3 bases are TGTGCCAGCAGTTACTCGAATGACCTTTTGAACACTGAAGCTTTCTTT. Its protein is CASSYSNDLLNTEAFF.

This chain joins TRBV5-1 and TRBJ1-4, with a possible D match to TRBD1 (5 bases). In germline, CDR1 is SGHRS, CDR2 YFSETQ. The V end lost 0 bases, the J end lost 0 bases, and 12 bases lay between the germline ends. There are 17 residues in the CDR3. The DNA of the CDR3 is TGCGCCAGCAGCTTGGAGAGAGGGACGCCAACTAATGAAAAACTGTTTTTT. Translating gives CASSLERGTPTNEKLFF.

This clone was counted many times. This chain uses TRBV7-6 with TRBJ2-1, with 12 bases aligning to TRBD2. The CDR3 contains 15 residues. The trim removed 5 bases at V and 10 bases at J, leaving 9 bases unmatched. The V gene's germline CDR1 is SGHVS and CDR2 FNYEAQ. Here the CDR3 DNA reads TGTGCCAGCAGCGACGCTAGCGGGGGGGACCGGGAGCAGTTCTTC. Translated, it gives CASSDASGGDREQFF.

The CDR3 reads CASSALQGAGEKLFF. CDR3 DNA sequence: TGTGCCAGCAGCGCGCTACAGGGGGCTGGTGAAAAACTGTTTTTT. The chain links TRBV7-9 to TRBJ1-4, with 9 bases identical to TRBD1. After removal of 5 bases from V and 7 bases from J, the junction contained 8 bases not matched to a gene. This CDR3 region has 15 residues. Per the germline V gene, CDR1 is SEHNR and CDR2 is FQNEAQ (reference sequence).

This chain links TRBV7-2 with TRBJ2-1; D possibly corresponds to TRBD1 (6 bases). V shed 5 bases and J shed 7 bases, with 9 bases lying between them. The CDR3 contains 12 residues. Germline CDR1 and CDR2: SGHTA and FQGNSA. The CDR3 sequence: CASSRTVNEQFF. For the CDR3, the DNA is TGTGCCAGCAGCCGGACAGTGAATGAGCAGTTCTTC.

The chain links TRBV6-1 to TRBJ1-1; D perhaps matches TRBD1 (5 bases). This CDR3 has 14 amino acids. With 10 bases removed from V and 1 base from J, the gap between germline ends came to 16 bases. The V gene's germline CDR1 is MNHNS and CDR2 SASEGT. CDR3 sequence reads: CATREKTENTEAFF. Written as DNA, the CDR3 is TGTGCCACCAGAGAAAAGACAGAGAACACTGAAGCTTTCTTT.

This clone was recorded once. The chain couples TRBV5-5 to TRBJ2-3; D is ambiguous. V dropped 3 bases and J dropped 0 bases, with 8 bases sitting between them. The germline V gene has CDR1 SGHKS and CDR2 YYEKEE (reference sequence). The CDR3 is 14 residues long. For the CDR3, the DNA is TGTGCCAGCAGCTGGGTTTCTAGCACAGATACGCAGTATTTT. Translated, it gives CASSWVSSTDTQYF.

This sequence joins TRBV15 and TRBJ2-7; 16 positions agree with TRBD2. Germline V gene lookup returns CDR1 LNHNV and CDR2 YYDKDF (reference sequence). The CDR3 covers 18 residues. The junction had 9 bases not matched to a gene; V was cut back by 5 bases and J by 2 bases. The CDR3 is CATSLPGTSGRATYEQYF. The CDR3 DNA reads as TGTGCCACCAGCTTACCGGGGACTAGCGGGAGGGCTACCTACGAGCAGTACTTC.

The rearrangement uses TRBV13 and TRBJ2-5, with 8 bases matching TRBD2. The CDR3 consists of 14 residues. V lost 5 bases, J lost 2 bases, and 4 bases stayed unmatched. CDR1 PRHDT and CDR2 FYEKMQ come from the germline V gene (reference sequence). CDR3 DNA sequence: TGTGCCAGCAGCCCAGGACTAGCTCAAGAGACCCAGTACTTC. Its protein is CASSPGLAQETQYF.

About this clone: This sample also contains other DNA sequences that code for the same CDR3. V is TRBV9 and J is TRBJ2-3; D gene uncertain. The CDR3 has 14 residues. The germline V and J ends were trimmed by 0 bases and 0 bases, with 5 bases remaining between them. In germline, CDR1 is SGDLS, CDR2 YYNGEE. The DNA of the CDR3 is TGTGCCAGCAGCGTAGAGGGCAGCACAGATACGCAGTATTTT. It encodes CASSVEGSTDTQYF.

V usage is TRBV4-3 and J usage is TRBJ2-1, with 8 nucleotides matching TRBD2. The CDR3 is 16 amino acids. CDR1 is LGHNA, CDR2 YSLEER, per germline. Losses at the gene ends were 0 bases for V and 10 bases for J; bases not matched to a gene: 11. The CDR3 nucleotides are TGCGCCAGCAGCCAAGATGGCGGAGCGGGAGTGGTAGAGCAGTTCTTC. Its translation is CASSQDGGAGVVEQFF.

This sequence joins TRBV6-1 and TRBJ2-1, with 10 nucleotides matching TRBD2. V lost 3 bases to trimming and J lost 5 bases; unmatched junction nucleotides: 7. CDR1 is MNHNS and CDR2 is SASEGT in the germline V gene. The CDR3 runs 16 residues. The CDR3 loop is CASSELGLAANNEQFF. Written as DNA, the CDR3 is TGTGCCAGCAGTGAGCTTGGACTAGCGGCCAACAATGAGCAGTTCTTC.

This chain uses TRBV6-5 with TRBJ2-1; perhaps D is TRBD1 or TRBD2 (6 bases each). CDR1 MNHEY and CDR2 SVGAGI come from the germline V gene. V shed 5 bases and J shed 4 bases, with 15 bases lying between them. This CDR3 has 15 amino acids. CDR3 region: CASSLRGTLYNEQFF. For the CDR3, the DNA is TGTGCCAGCAGTCTACGCGGGACACTTTACAATGAGCAGTTCTTC.

The gene calls are TRBV19 and TRBJ2-1; D remains unclear. Germline CDR1 reads LNHDA; CDR2 reads SQIVND (reference sequence). The ends were cut back, 4 bases at V and 7 bases at J, with 11 bases in the middle. CDR3 size: 13 residues. CDR3 region: CASSTTRVNEQFF. The CDR3 region has the DNA TGTGCCAGTAGTACGACCCGGGTAAATGAGCAGTTCTTC. Supplemented by reference TRBV19 and TRBJ2-1, the full variable domain reads DGGITQSPKYLFRKEGQNVTLSCEQNLNHDAMYWYRQDPGQGLRLIYYSQIVNDFQKGDIAEGYSVSREKKESFPLTVTSAQKNPTAFYLCASSTTRVNEQFFGPGTRLTVL.

V gene TRBV11-2 combines with J gene TRBJ2-5; 8 bases match TRBD2. The CDR3 consists of 15 residues. V gave up 2 bases and J gave up 5 bases; unmatched junction bases: 7. CDR1 and CDR2 from the germline V gene are SGHAT and FQNNGV. The CDR3 coding sequence is TGTGCCAGCAGCTTATCGGGAGCGGGAGACGAGACCCAGTACTTC. This encodes CASSLSGAGDETQYF.

This clone was counted once. The genes are TRBV4-3 and TRBJ2-1, with 8 bases aligning to TRBD2. In germline, CDR1 is LGHNA, CDR2 YSLEER. The CDR3 runs to 15 residues. V lost 0 bases to trimming and J lost 6 bases; unmatched junction nucleotides: 4. The CDR3, as DNA: TGCGCCAGCAGCCAAGATTTCGGACTAGCCAATGAGCAGTTCTTC. Its protein product is CASSQDFGLANEQFF.

CDR3 in DNA: TGTGCCAGTAGTGACAGGGGGCAGGTGGTTGGCTACACCTTC. Its protein product is CASSDRGQVVGYTF. The chain couples TRBV19 to TRBJ1-2; 10 positions agree with TRBD1. Unmatched junction bases numbered 7, after V lost 5 bases and J lost 7 bases. This CDR3 comprises 14 residues. Germline V lookup: CDR1 LNHDA, CDR2 SQIVND (reference sequence).

The chain has TRBV4-1 and TRBJ2-1; D gene unclear. The CDR3 totals 15 residues. Germline values: CDR1 MGHRA, CDR2 YSYEKL. The V end lost 8 bases, the J end lost 7 bases, and 21 bases lay between the germline ends. Written as DNA, the CDR3 is TGCGCCAGCCGCCTCCGAGGAGTAGAGAGAAATGAGCAGTTCTTC. It specifies CASRLRGVERNEQFF.